This TCR beta chain was observed in a study of CD8 T cells in ankylosing spondylitis. The CDR3 covers 15 residues. The germline gives CDR1 DFQATT, CDR2 SNEGSKA (reference sequence). V trimming: 4 bases; J trimming: 3 bases; junction bases outside the gene matches: 8. TCRdb used MiXCR to reprocess the 5' RACE reads, holding one entry per CDR3 protein. The data contain under 550,000 distinct CDR3 sequences, roughly 27% of them seen just once; the ten biggest clones take up roughly 0.9%. A note on this clonotype: What it recognizes is unknown.

Findings and limits, study-wide: It was reported that disease-linked clones were significantly enriched in matched ankylosing spondylitis synovial fluid. Ankylosing spondylitis blood appeared to carry a characteristic TCR beta motif of seven to nine highly homologous variants.

Input material: blood, either unsorted or a sorted T cell fraction (not recorded which). This TCR was recovered from a male donor with ankylosing spondylitis. The rearrangement uses TRBV20-1 and TRBJ2-1, with 8 bases fitting TRBD2. The CDR3 nucleotides are TGCAGTGCTATCCATAGCGGGATCCTCTACAATGAGCAGTTCTTC. Its translation is CSAIHSGILYNEQFF.